These 24 T cell receptor beta chains came from one sample sequenced in a study of blood T cell repertoires in COVID-19. Clones were sequenced by immunoSEQ multiplex PCR, and TCRdb holds only the in-frame ones, with some missing. The data show more than 200,000 clones, 80% to 90% seen once. The sample was peripheral blood. These receptors all stem from a woman between 45 and 60 years old with acute or convalescent COVID-19.

The CDR3 here is CASSQQGSTEAFF. The CDR3 DNA is TGCGCCAGCAGCCAACAGGGGAGCACTGAAGCTTTCTTT. The rearrangement links TRBV4-1 to TRBJ1-1, with D tentatively TRBD1 (6 bases). CDR3 length: 13 residues. The V gene lost 2 bases and the J gene lost 4 bases, with 8 bases spanning the gap. From germline, CDR1 is MGHRA and CDR2 YSYEKL.

The rearrangement joins TRBV18 to TRBJ1-4; D ambiguous. Germline CDR1 KGHSH, CDR2 LQKENI. Trimming removed 6 bases from V and 3 bases from J, with 14 bases in between. The CDR3 has 15 amino acids. This CDR3 is CASSPRREANEKLFF. The CDR3 DNA sequence: TGTGCCAGCTCTCCCCGGAGGGAGGCTAATGAAAAACTGTTTTTT.

The J gene is TRBJ2-1, the V gene TRBV7-6, with TRBD1 matching 9 bases. Germline V gives CDR1 SGHVS, CDR2 FNYEAQ. The CDR3 is made up of 18 amino acids. The V gene end was trimmed by 5 bases and the J gene end by 0 bases; junction bases not matched to a gene: 11. This CDR3 is CASSPRAGQGISYNEQFF. CDR3 in DNA: TGTGCCAGCAGCCCCCGGGCGGGACAGGGAATCTCCTACAATGAGCAGTTCTTC.

This clone was counted once. The chain uses TRBV18 and TRBJ1-3, with a possible D match to TRBD1 (5 bases). Germline V gene sequence: CDR1 KGHSH, CDR2 LQKENI. Trimming took off 3 bases at V and 3 bases at J, with 12 bases between the two ends. The CDR3 spans 15 residues. The CDR3 sequence: CASSPVQGGGNTIYF. The DNA for the CDR3 is TGTGCCAGCTCACCGGTCCAGGGTGGTGGAAACACCATATATTTT.

This clone has just a few counts. V is TRBV7-8 and J is TRBJ1-5; TRBD1 agrees at 7 bases. Germline CDR1 SGHVS, CDR2 FQNEAQ. V lost 1 base and J lost 1; bases outside the gene matches: 1. The CDR3 loop spans 15 amino acids. The CDR3 DNA reads as TGTGCCAGCAGCTTAGTGACAGGGAGCAATCAGCCCCAGCATTTT. Translation: CASSLVTGSNQPQHF.

V is TRBV19 and J is TRBJ1-5; D is possibly TRBD1 (6 bases). The CDR3 covers 12 residues. V lost 6 bases and J lost 6, with 9 bases in between. Germline CDR1 and CDR2: LNHDA and SQIVND (reference sequence). In nucleotides, the CDR3 is TGTGCCAGTAGGGACAGACTTCAGCCCCAGCATTTT. Protein product: CASRDRLQPQHF.

The gene calls are TRBV11-2 and TRBJ2-7; TRBD2 is a possible D gene (5 bases). V was shortened by 3 bases and J by 4 bases, with 10 bases between the two germline ends. The length of the CDR3 is 13 residues. Germline V gene data show CDR1 as SGHAT and CDR2 as FQNNGV. CDR3 DNA sequence: TGTGCCAGCAGCTTCTTAGGGAGATACGAGCAGTACTTC. Protein sequence: CASSFLGRYEQYF.

The CDR3 DNA reads TGTGCCAGCAGCTTAGATGGGACTAGCGGGGGGAACATTCAGTACTTC. Translated: CASSLDGTSGGNIQYF. The chain employs TRBV7-2 and TRBJ2-4; 15 bases agree with TRBD2. CDR3 length equals 16 residues. Germline V gene lookup returns CDR1 SGHTA and CDR2 FQGNSA. After removal of 1 base from V and 7 bases from J, the junction contained 2 bases not matched to a gene.

J is TRBJ2-2 and V is TRBV27; 12 bases line up with TRBD1. The length of the CDR3 is 15 residues. Losses at the gene ends were 7 bases for V and 7 bases for J; bases not matched to a gene: 7. The germline V gene encodes CDR1 MNHEY and CDR2 SMNVEV (reference sequence). Here the CDR3 reads CASTPGQGAVGELFF. The CDR3 region has the DNA TGTGCCAGCACACCGGGACAGGGGGCTGTCGGGGAGCTGTTTTTT.

Only one count was recorded for this clone. The chain uses TRBV9 and TRBJ1-1; TRBD1 aligns across 9 bases. This CDR3 has 13 residues. Looked up from germline, CDR1 is SGDLS and CDR2 is YYNGEE. Trimming took 4 bases from V and 10 from J; bases not matched to a gene: 8. CDR3 residues: CASSPRQGVRAFF. The DNA of the CDR3 is TGTGCCAGCAGCCCGAGACAGGGGGTAAGAGCTTTCTTT.

V usage is TRBV25-1 and J usage is TRBJ1-1; no reliable D call. V was cut by 8 bases and J by 8 bases, with 12 bases left in between. This CDR3 spans 11 amino acids. The germline CDR1 and CDR2 sequences are MGHDK and SYGVNS. The CDR3 nucleotides read TGTGCCAGCCAAGGCCCCAGGGAAGCTTTCTTT. Its protein product is CASQGPREAFF.

The chain is built from TRBV11-3 and TRBJ2-7; 9 nucleotides line up with TRBD1. In germline, CDR1 is SGHNT, CDR2 YENEEA. The trim removed 5 bases at V and 5 bases at J, leaving 7 bases unmatched. The CDR3 is made up of 14 amino acids. CDR3 nucleotides: TGTGCCAGCAGCCCCAGCGGGACAGGGAACGAGCAGTACTTC. As protein: CASSPSGTGNEQYF.

This rearrangement joins TRBV24-1 to TRBJ2-3, with 10 bases matching TRBD2. With 3 bases clipped from V and 0 bases from J, the junction kept 5 bases outside the gene matches. Germline loops: CDR1 KGHDR, CDR2 SFDVKD. This CDR3 contains 17 residues. CDR3 sequence: CATSDGGLAQSTDTQYF. In DNA form, the CDR3 reads TGTGCCACCAGTGATGGGGGACTAGCGCAGAGCACAGATACGCAGTATTTT.

V gene TRBV5-4 combines with J gene TRBJ2-3; D might be TRBD2 (6 bases). V was cut by 0 bases and J by 6 bases, with 14 bases left in between. Germline loops: CDR1 SGHNT, CDR2 YYREEE (reference sequence). This CDR3 spans 15 amino acids. The CDR3 reads CASSLAAGTDDTQYF. CDR3 in DNA: TGTGCCAGCAGCTTGGCGGCGGGAACTGACGATACGCAGTATTTT.

This chain connects TRBV30 to TRBJ2-2, with D possibly being TRBD1 (5 bases). The CDR3 loop spans 14 amino acids. The germline V gene encodes CDR1 GTSNPN and CDR2 SVGIG (reference sequence). V lost 5 bases and J lost 1, with 11 bases in between. Here the CDR3 DNA reads TGTGCCTGGGATCAGGGTCGGAACACCGGGGAGCTGTTTTTT. Translated, it gives CAWDQGRNTGELFF.

The chain uses TRBV10-3 and TRBJ1-5, with D unclear. Germline CDR1 is ENHRY and CDR2 is SYGVKD. The CDR3 has 16 amino acids. The V and J ends lost 4 bases and 0 bases respectively, with 13 bases between them. The CDR3 nucleotides read TGTGCCATCAGTGCCGACCCTCGGGGTAGCAATCAGCCCCAGCATTTT. It codes for CAISADPRGSNQPQHF.

The chain combines TRBV4-1 with TRBJ2-5; TRBD2 agrees at 11 bases. This CDR3 spans 16 amino acids. Germline CDR1 MGHRA, CDR2 YSYEKL. J was trimmed by 5 bases and V by 3 bases; bases with no gene match: 8. CDR3 region: CASSQGLAGGRETQYF. In nucleotides, the CDR3 is TGCGCCAGCAGCCAGGGTCTAGCGGGGGGCCGTGAGACCCAGTACTTC.

The chain joins TRBV11-2 to TRBJ2-2; perhaps TRBD2 as D (5 bases). The germline CDR1 and CDR2 sequences are SGHAT and FQNNGV. V lost 2 bases, J lost 0 bases, and 10 bases lay in between. The CDR3 sequence is 16 residues long. CDR3: CASSLSGKANTGELFF. The CDR3 DNA follows: TGTGCCAGCAGCTTATCCGGGAAGGCGAACACCGGGGAGCTGTTTTTT.

The chain links TRBV27 to TRBJ2-6; a possible D gene is TRBD1 (6 bases). Germline-derived CDR1 and CDR2 are MNHEY and SMNVEV (reference sequence). V lost 5 bases, J lost 2 bases, and 13 bases lay in between. This CDR3 is built from 16 residues. CDR3 loop: CASSLYRVPGANVLTF. For the CDR3, the DNA is TGTGCCAGCAGTCTATACAGGGTTCCTGGGGCCAACGTCCTGACTTTC.

The rearrangement uses TRBV5-4 and TRBJ1-3; TRBD1 is a possible D gene (6 bases). V was trimmed by 4 bases and J by 0 bases, leaving 11 bases between them. Germline V gene lookup returns CDR1 SGHNT and CDR2 YYREEE (reference sequence). This CDR3 comprises 15 residues. The CDR3 bases are TGTGCCAGCAGCGGGGACACTAGCTCTGGAAACACCATATATTTT. Translation: CASSGDTSSGNTIYF.

This clone was observed a handful of times. The gene calls are TRBV6-5 and TRBJ1-1; unclear D gene. The CDR3 contains 13 residues. Trimming removed 0 bases from V and 4 bases from J, with 6 bases in between. Germline CDR1 reads MNHEY; CDR2 reads SVGAGI. CDR3 in DNA: TGTGCCAGCAGTTACTCTCTTCTCACTGAAGCTTTCTTT. It yields the protein CASSYSLLTEAFF.

The chain is built from TRBV12-3 or TRBV12-4 and TRBJ2-4; D unresolved. CDR3 length: 13 amino acids. Trimming left V 2 bases short and J 8 bases short, with 10 bases between. The CDR3 DNA is TGTGCCAGCAGTTTACCTCTACGGGACATTCAGTACTTC. Translation gives CASSLPLRDIQYF.

The chain joins TRBV6-1 to TRBJ2-1; possible D gene TRBD2, 5 bases. V was pared by 2 bases and J by 9 bases, with 11 bases between. The CDR3 is made up of 13 amino acids. Germline V CDR1 and CDR2: MNHNS, SASEGT. The CDR3 bases are TGTGCCAGCAGTGAATTCGGGGTATCTGAGCAGTTCTTC. Its translation: CASSEFGVSEQFF.

The chain uses TRBV5-6 and TRBJ1-2; D is undetermined. The V gene's germline CDR1 is SGHDT and CDR2 YYEEEE. V lost 0 bases and J lost 8, with 14 bases in between. CDR3 length: 14 residues. Written as DNA, the CDR3 is TGTGCCAGCAGCTTGGTCCGTTCCGCCGGGGGCTACACCTTC. The encoded protein is CASSLVRSAGGYTF.